This T cell receptor beta chain came from a study of OX40 agonist ivuxolimab in advanced cancers. As for the study in general: In this trial design, patients received ivuxolimab intravenously at 0.01 to 10 mg/kg every 2 weeks. Study-wide findings and caveats: No antigen was identified for the clonally expanded peripheral T cells. Clonal expansion by week 6 occurred in CD4+ and CD8+ blood T cells (at 0.1 to 3.0 mg/kg).

Some clones are missing from TCRdb's copy, which holds only in-frame ones; the method was immunoSEQ multiplex PCR. This table has some 50,000 clones, approximately 75% appearing once. Trimming removed 4 bases from V and 2 bases from J, with 11 bases in between. This CDR3 has 14 residues. CDR1 and CDR2 from the germline V gene are MNHNY and SVGAGI (reference sequence). To note about this clone: The antigen remains unidentified.

Sequenced here: CD4+ or CD8+ T cells sorted from blood, sampled in a trial of the OX40 agonist ivuxolimab. The receptor was derived from an adult with an advanced solid tumor such as melanoma, head and neck, liver or kidney cancer. The V and J genes are TRBV6-6 and TRBJ2-5; a possible D gene is TRBD2 (6 bases). The CDR3 sequence: CASSFGSRQETQYF. The CDR3 DNA reads TGTGCCAGCAGTTTCGGGAGCCGACAAGAGACCCAGTACTTC.